Shown below are 17 T cell receptor beta chains from a single sample sequenced in a study of PD-L1 blockade in urothelial cancer. Regarding time point: peripheral blood 6 weeks after treatment start. The data were produced by immunoSEQ multiplex PCR, yet TCRdb's version contains in-frame clones alone and is incomplete. The sample includes nearly 50,000 clones, 70% to 85% of them seen just once. The source was PBMCs, collected around atezolizumab (anti-PD-L1) treatment. All receptors derive from a man aged 45-60 years with urothelial cancer.

This clone came up once. V is TRBV28 and J is TRBJ2-5, with TRBD2 matching 7 bases. Looked up from germline, CDR1 is MDHEN and CDR2 is SYDVKM. The CDR3 is made up of 17 amino acids. Trimming at V came to 1 base and at J to 1 base, leaving 9 bases not matched to a gene. As DNA, the CDR3 is TGTGCCAGCAGTTTATTCTGGCCTAGCGGCGGCCAAGAGACCCAGTACTTC. Its translation is CASSLFWPSGGQETQYF.

The chain carries TRBV5-5 and TRBJ2-4; a possible D gene is TRBD2 (5 bases). The CDR3 is 12 amino acids. V lost 3 bases and J 14 bases, leaving 15 bases between the germline ends. Per the germline V gene, CDR1 is SGHKS and CDR2 is YYEKEE (reference sequence). CDR3 sequence reads: CASSYTGIHEYF. CDR3 nucleotides: TGTGCCAGCAGCTATACGGGGATTCATGAGTACTTC. Together with reference TRBV5-5 and TRBJ2-4, the CDR3 gives the full variable domain: DAGVTQSPTHLIKTRGQQVTLRCSPISGHKSVSWYQQVLGQGPQFIFQYYEKEERGRGNFPDRFSARQFPNYSSELNVNALLLGDSALYLCASSYTGIHEYFGAGTRLSVL.

The V call is TRBV2, the J call TRBJ1-3, with D maybe TRBD1 (6 bases). The germline V and J ends were trimmed by 5 bases and 2 bases, with 16 bases remaining between them. The CDR3 has 16 amino acids. CDR1 SNHLY and CDR2 FYNNEI come from the germline V gene. The CDR3 protein is CASSKNQGLTGNTIYF. CDR3 DNA: TGTGCCAGCAGTAAGAACCAGGGGTTAACTGGAAACACCATATATTTT.

The gene calls are TRBV7-9 and TRBJ2-5; the match to TRBD2 covers 11 bases. The end of the DNA is better explained by TRBJ2-7, so the J call may be wrong. This CDR3 spans 17 amino acids. Germline V gene data show CDR1 as SEHNR and CDR2 as FQNEAQ (reference sequence). The CDR3 DNA reads TGTGCCAGCAGCCCGAGACTAGCGGGACTGGGTTCCTACGAGCAGTACTTC. Its translation: CASSPRLAGLGSYEQYF.

The chain has TRBV9 and TRBJ1-6, with TRBD1 as a possible D gene (5 bases). Deletions cut 7 bases from V and 4 bases from J, with 9 bases between. CDR1 and CDR2 from the germline V gene are SGDLS and YYNGEE. The CDR3 length is 13 residues. The CDR3 reads CASSTVYNSPLHF. The CDR3 DNA is TGTGCCAGCTCGACAGTATATAATTCACCCCTCCACTTT.

The V and J genes are TRBV19 and TRBJ1-4, with 8 bases matching TRBD1. Germline CDR1 and CDR2: LNHDA and SQIVND (reference sequence). The trim removed 2 bases at V and 7 bases at J, leaving 3 bases unmatched. The CDR3 totals 14 residues. The CDR3 spells CASSIWTGFEKLFF. The CDR3, as DNA: TGTGCCAGTAGTATATGGACAGGGTTTGAAAAACTGTTTTTT. Combining the CDR3 with reference TRBV19 and TRBJ1-4 gives the whole variable domain DGGITQSPKYLFRKEGQNVTLSCEQNLNHDAMYWYRQDPGQGLRLIYYSQIVNDFQKGDIAEGYSVSREKKESFPLTVTSAQKNPTAFYLCASSIWTGFEKLFFGSGTQLSVL.

In DNA, the CDR3 is TGTGCCAGCAGGACGGGACAATCAGGTGGCTACACCTTC. It yields the protein CASRTGQSGGYTF. The chain employs TRBV2 and TRBJ1-2, with D maybe TRBD1 (6 bases). The CDR3 is 13 amino acids. V lost 6 bases to trimming and J lost 7 bases, with 15 bases between them. CDR1 and CDR2 from the germline V gene are SNHLY and FYNNEI.

The V call is TRBV5-5, the J call TRBJ2-7, with a possible D match to TRBD2 (5 bases). The CDR3 has 14 residues. CDR1 SGHKS and CDR2 YYEKEE come from the germline V gene (reference sequence). The V end was cut by 5 bases, the J end by 4 bases, with 16 bases between. The CDR3 DNA follows: TGTGCCAGCAGAGGTTCTCCCAGAGGGTACGAGCAGTACTTC. Amino acid sequence: CASRGSPRGYEQYF. The full variable domain, rest sourced from reference TRBV5-5 and TRBJ2-7, is DAGVTQSPTHLIKTRGQQVTLRCSPISGHKSVSWYQQVLGQGPQFIFQYYEKEERGRGNFPDRFSARQFPNYSSELNVNALLLGDSALYLCASRGSPRGYEQYFGPGTRLTVT.

This chain links TRBV14 with TRBJ2-1, with D perhaps matching TRBD2 (5 bases). Germline CDR1 and CDR2: SGHDN and FVKESK. The CDR3 runs to 16 residues. V was clipped by 2 bases and J by 6 bases, with 17 bases between them. The CDR3 here is CASSQIATYLFNEQFF. CDR3 nucleotide sequence: TGTGCCAGCAGCCAAATAGCGACCTATCTCTTCAATGAGCAGTTCTTC.

A remark on this clone: One end of the junction varies from germline; a read error may be responsible. The chain combines TRBV7-7 with TRBJ2-1; the match to TRBD2 covers 9 bases. Germline values: CDR1 SSHAT, CDR2 FNYEAQ (reference sequence). The CDR3 totals 15 residues. CDR3 DNA: TGTGCTAGCAGCACTTTAGCGGGGGCCAGGAGTGAGCAGTTCTTC. Amino acid sequence: CASSTLAGARSEQFF.

The chain joins TRBV19 to TRBJ2-7; TRBD1 matches at 8 bases. This CDR3 comprises 17 residues. Unmatched junction bases numbered 7, after V lost 0 bases and J lost 0 bases. The germline V gene has CDR1 LNHDA and CDR2 SQIVND (reference sequence). The CDR3 here is CASSIDGRTGSSYEQYF. CDR3 bases: TGTGCCAGTAGTATAGATGGACGGACAGGGAGCTCCTACGAGCAGTACTTC.

V gene TRBV28 combines with J gene TRBJ2-4; possible D gene TRBD1, 6 bases. CDR3 length: 14 amino acids. The V end was cut by 6 bases, the J end by 7 bases, with 16 bases between. Germline V gene sequence: CDR1 MDHEN, CDR2 SYDVKM. The CDR3: CASRPPGERNIQYF. CDR3 coding DNA: TGTGCCAGCAGACCTCCAGGGGAAAGGAACATTCAGTACTTC.

The chain recombines TRBV11-2 with TRBJ2-7, with 9 nucleotides matching TRBD2. The J segment lost 1 base and the V segment lost 5 bases, leaving 6 bases of the junction unmatched. Germline lookup yields CDR1 SGHAT and CDR2 FQNNGV. The CDR3 consists of 15 residues. DNA for the CDR3: TGTGCCAGCAGCCGACTGACTAGCGGATCCTACGAGCAGTACTTC. Translating gives CASSRLTSGSYEQYF.

The genes are TRBV7-8 and TRBJ2-1; TRBD2 aligns across 13 bases. This CDR3 is 17 amino acids long. Germline V gene sequence: CDR1 SGHVS, CDR2 FQNEAQ. V trimming: 3 bases; J trimming: 0 bases; junction bases outside the gene matches: 2. CDR3 bases: TGTGCCAGCAGCTTGACTAGCGGGAGGAGCTCCTACAATGAGCAGTTCTTC. Translation: CASSLTSGRSSYNEQFF.

The chain has TRBV7-2 and TRBJ1-4, with 9 positions matching TRBD1. Trimming took 6 bases from V and 7 from J; bases not matched to a gene: 12. There are 16 residues in the CDR3. Germline V gene data show CDR1 as SGHTA and CDR2 as FQGNSA. In nucleotides, the CDR3 is TGTGCCAGCAGTTATCGACCGGGACAGGGAATTGAAAAACTGTTTTTT. Protein product: CASSYRPGQGIEKLFF.

The chain has TRBV13 and TRBJ2-7; 9 bases fit TRBD1. This CDR3 has 16 amino acids. Germline lookup yields CDR1 PRHDT and CDR2 FYEKMQ (reference sequence). The trim removed 0 bases at V and 3 bases at J, leaving 6 bases unmatched. The CDR3 region has the DNA TGTGCCAGCAGCTTAGGTCTTGAGACAGGGGGCTACGAGCAGTACTTC. Residues: CASSLGLETGGYEQYF.

This chain connects TRBV10-1 to TRBJ1-4; 9 bases fit TRBD1. The CDR3 covers 15 residues. J gave up 4 bases and V 0 bases, and 0 bases lay outside the gene matches. Germline values: CDR1 WNHNN, CDR2 SYGVQD (reference sequence). The CDR3 is CASSESTGGNEKLFF. The CDR3 DNA reads TGCGCCAGCAGTGAGTCGACAGGGGGTAATGAAAAACTGTTTTTT.